This record concerns one TCR beta chain sequence. Its antigen is undetermined. This entry comes from a study of T cell responses to AZD1222 COVID-19 vaccine. Study information: Doses given second, at about 4 or about 12 weeks, were pooled. Study-wide results and caveats: Breadth and depth of Spike-specific TCRs rose after two AZD1222 doses. At baseline, just a handful of AZD1222 recipients tested seropositive.

The CDR3 is 13 amino acids. Trimming took off 5 bases at V and 1 base at J, with 6 bases between the two ends. Germline V gene lookup returns CDR1 LGHDT and CDR2 YNNKEL (reference sequence). Measured with immunoSEQ multiplex PCR; TCRdb has only the in-frame clones, and not every one. The sample has about 130,000 clones; approximately 90% are singletons. The V call is TRBV3-1 (or the pseudogene TRBV3-2), the J call TRBJ2-4; the D is unclear. Here the sequenced sample was peripheral blood, taken on day 0 of AZD1222 vaccination. This clonotype originated in an adult in good health. The CDR3 sequence: CASSVYAKNIQYF. The DNA of the CDR3 is TGTGCCAGCAGCGTTTATGCCAAAAACATTCAGTACTTC.